The rows below give T cell receptor beta chains drawn from one sample of a study of T-cell reconstitution after alpha-beta-depleted transplantation in children. TCRdb recomputed calls from the PCR reads with MiXCR, one row per CDR3 protein. The sample yields about 92,000 distinct CDR3 sequences, 9% to 15% seen once. Sequencing was performed on PBMCs from the stem cell graft donor, taken from the stem cell graft. These TCRs come from a human donor who donated a stem cell graft to a child with inherited bone marrow failure. The CDR3 runs from the conserved cysteine through the conserved F or W. D genes are given only for firm matches. Expanded clones are given a class, and other clones once, few, many or no size at all.

clone_size	v_call	d_call	j_call	cdr3_nt	cdr3_aa
many	TRBV7-2	-	TRBJ1-2	TGTGCCAGCAGCTTAGGCAGCAATAACTATGGCTACACCTTC	CASSLGSNNYGYTF
many	TRBV15	-	TRBJ1-1	TGTGCCACCAGCAGAGACGGGGAGGACACTGAAGCTTTCTTT	CATSRDGEDTEAFF
few	TRBV9	TRBD1	TRBJ1-2	TGTGCCAGCAGCGCGAACAGGGGTGGCTACACCTTC	CASSANRGGYTF
many	TRBV20-1	TRBD1	TRBJ1-3	TGCAGTGCTACACATGCCGGGACAGGGGACCCACCGACCTACTCTGGAAACACCATATATTTT	CSATHAGTGDPPTYSGNTIYF
many	TRBV5-5	-	TRBJ1-5	TGTGCCAGCAGCTTGGCCGGGACATATAGCAATCAGCCCCAGCATTTT	CASSLAGTYSNQPQHF
many	TRBV15	-	TRBJ2-2	TGTGCCACCAGCAGAGATCTGAACACCGGGGAGCTGTTTTTT	CATSRDLNTGELFF
few	TRBV29-1	-	TRBJ2-3	TGCAGCGTTGACAGGGCCACAGATACGCAGTATTTT	CSVDRATDTQYF
-	TRBV7-2	-	TRBJ1-5	TGTGCCAGCAGCTTAGAGGGGTCCCAGCATTTT	CASSLEGSQHF
many	TRBV28	-	TRBJ2-2	TGTGCCAGCAGTCCTAAGAACACCGGGGAGCTGTTTTTT	CASSPKNTGELFF
few	TRBV2	-	TRBJ2-5	TGTGCTAGCAGTGATTTCCAGCTCCAAGAGACCCAGTACTTC	CASSDFQLQETQYF
-	TRBV12-3/TRBV12-4	-	TRBJ1-1	TGTGCCAGCAGTCACTTTGCATTTGGCCTTAGTACGGGGAAGAACACTGAAGCTTTCTTT	CASSHFAFGLSTGKNTEAFF
-	TRBV5-1	-	TRBJ2-2	TGCGCCAGCAGCTTGGAGGGACCAGACGAGCTGTTTTTT	CASSLEGPDELFF
-	TRBV5-1	-	TRBJ2-5	TGCGCCAGCAGCTTGACTAATTTCCAAGAGACCCAGTACTTC	CASSLTNFQETQYF
-	TRBV11-2	TRBD1	TRBJ2-2	TGTGCCAGCAGCTCAGGGGGCGCCAGCACCGGGGAGCTGTTTTTT	CASSSGGASTGELFF
few	TRBV7-2	TRBD2	TRBJ2-3	TGTGCCAGCAGCTTAGGGCTAGCGGGAGATCCAGATACGCAGTATTTT	CASSLGLAGDPDTQYF
many	TRBV4-3	-	TRBJ2-1	TGCGCCAGCAGCCAAGAGGGGCCTAACTACGGCTACAATGAGCAGTTCTTC	CASSQEGPNYGYNEQFF
many	TRBV9	-	TRBJ1-2	TGTGCCAGCAGCGATGCCGGCGGGGGAAATGGCTACACCTTC	CASSDAGGGNGYTF
-	TRBV4-3	-	TRBJ2-1	TGCGCCAGCAGCCAAGGAGTCACAACGGGTGAGCAGTTCTTC	CASSQGVTTGEQFF
-	TRBV27	TRBD1	TRBJ2-2	TGTGCCAGCTACAGGGGGCCTGGCGGGGAGCTGTTTTTT	CASYRGPGGELFF
many	TRBV6-5	TRBD2	TRBJ2-7	TGTGCCAGCAGGCGGACTAGCAGAATCTACGAGCAGTACTTC	CASRRTSRIYEQYF
many	TRBV12-3/TRBV12-4	-	TRBJ1-3	TGTGCCAGCAGTATCTATGAACTGGACACCATATATTTT	CASSIYELDTIYF
-	TRBV5-4	-	TRBJ1-1	TGTGCCAGCAGCCCCCGGACTATGGACACTGAAGCTTTCTTT	CASSPRTMDTEAFF
many	TRBV11-1	TRBD1	TRBJ1-1	TGTGCCAGCAGGCTTGGACAGGGGGCTGAAGCTTTCTTT	CASRLGQGAEAFF
-	TRBV20-1	-	TRBJ1-5	TGCAGTGCTTTTGCGGGGGGGCAGGATAGCAATCAGCCCCAGCATTTT	CSAFAGGQDSNQPQHF
many	TRBV5-1	-	TRBJ2-7	TGCGCCAGCAGCCCGACAGCCTACGAGCAGTACTTC	CASSPTAYEQYF
-	TRBV2	-	TRBJ2-5	TGTGCCAGCAGTGAAGAGCGATTCCAAGAGACCCAGTACTTC	CASSEERFQETQYF
-	TRBV7-2	-	TRBJ1-4	TGTGCCAGCAGCCTCAAGAGGCGGGCCGGGAATGAAAAACTGTTTTTT	CASSLKRRAGNEKLFF
many	TRBV14	-	TRBJ2-1	TGTGCCAGCAGCCAGCGGGGCTCCTACAATGAGCAGTTCTTC	CASSQRGSYNEQFF
few	TRBV7-9	-	TRBJ2-3	TGTGCCAGCAGCTTAGGATACAGGGCGGGGGATACGCAGTATTTT	CASSLGYRAGDTQYF
few	TRBV4-2	TRBD2	TRBJ2-4	TGTGCCAGCAGCCCACTAGCGGGAGGGCCGCCAACCAAAAACATTCAGTACTTC	CASSPLAGGPPTKNIQYF
many	TRBV20-1	-	TRBJ2-2	TGCAGTGCGTACTTACCCACAGGGAGGGGTGTGACCGGGGAGCTGTTTTTT	CSAYLPTGRGVTGELFF
many	TRBV7-2	TRBD1	TRBJ1-3	TGTGCCAGCAGCCCCAGGGGGCTGCCTGGAAACACCATATATTTT	CASSPRGLPGNTIYF
-	TRBV20-1	-	TRBJ2-1	TGCAGTGCCTGGGGGTCAGGCAATGAGCAGTTCTTC	CSAWGSGNEQFF
many	TRBV5-1	-	TRBJ2-7	TGCGCCAGCAGCTTGGTAGCAGGGTGGGAGCAGTACTTC	CASSLVAGWEQYF
many	TRBV18	TRBD1	TRBJ2-5	TGTGCCAGCTCACCAGCCGGGACAGGATCTCAAGAGACCCAGTACTTC	CASSPAGTGSQETQYF
-	TRBV6-2/TRBV6-3	TRBD2	TRBJ2-1	TGTGCCAGCAGCAAGGGAACTAGCGGGACGGATGAGCAGTTCTTC	CASSKGTSGTDEQFF
many	TRBV28	-	TRBJ1-1	TGTGCCAGCACCGATACAGGGCTCCAAGCTTTCTTT	CASTDTGLQAFF
many	TRBV29-1	-	TRBJ2-1	TGCAGCGTCGGGACAAATTTTGAGCAGTTCTTC	CSVGTNFEQFF
many	TRBV6-5	-	TRBJ2-6	TGTGCCAGCAGTTACCGGGACTTTAATGGAGGGGCCAACGTCCTGACTTTC	CASSYRDFNGGANVLTF
many	TRBV10-3	-	TRBJ1-5	TGTGCCATCAGTGAGTCCACAGGGAAACAGCCCCAGCATTTT	CAISESTGKQPQHF